This TCR beta chain was identified in a study of shared clonotypes between healthy human individuals. Findings of the study overall: Generally, estimated richness proved larger in naive subsets than it did in memory subsets.

The donors were adults (healthy and HIV-negative) with no recent acute infections or vaccinations. CD4+ cell separation produced CD45RA+ naive and CD45RA-negative memory subsets. The table came from immunoSEQ multiplex PCR; TCRdb's copy has only in-frame clones and leaves some out. Counted here are 950,000 to 1,100,000 clones, about 84% occurring once; the ten biggest clones make up 0.5% to 0.65%. CDR1 is SGHDT and CDR2 is YYEEEE in the germline V gene. V gave up 5 bases and J gave up 5 bases, with 20 bases separating them. The CDR3 is 16 amino acids. With regard to this clone: Its antigen is still unknown.

The chain links TRBV5-6 to TRBJ2-1; D is uncertain. Sequencing was done on a sample of memory CD4+ T cells from PBMCs. As for subset: CD45RA-negative fraction. The source of this sequence is a man aged 18 to 35 in good health. Some clones in this sample may be carry-over from other donors' samples. The chain's CDR3 is CASSSDPVGLNNEQFF. The DNA of the CDR3 is TGTGCCAGCAGTTCAGACCCCGTGGGATTAAACAATGAGCAGTTCTTC.